This T cell receptor beta chain was observed in a study of CD8+CD57+ T cells in acquired aplastic anemia. Previously, flow cytometry had revealed CD8+CD57+ cell expansion in the patients chosen for sequencing. All patients were therapy-naive when blood was sampled. V lost 4 bases and J lost 6, with 19 bases in between. Germline assignment: CDR1 LNHNV and CDR2 YYDKDF (reference sequence). The CDR3 totals 17 residues. Profiling that covered TCR beta VDJ and CDR3 relied on genomic DNA as its template. TCRdb re-called the reads through MiXCR, storing one row per CDR3 protein. This table has more than 150,000 distinct CDR3 sequences, roughly 50% appearing once.

Material for sequencing was sorted CD4+, CD8+, or CD8+CD57+ T cells (not recorded which) from PBMCs. This receptor was obtained from a human donor with aplastic anemia. The chain links TRBV15 to TRBJ1-6; D unclear. The chain's CDR3 is CATSNAILDVRNSPLHF. CDR3 nucleotide sequence: TGTGCCACCAGCAACGCAATTTTGGACGTACGTAATTCACCCCTCCACTTT. Full variable domain (remainder filled in from reference TRBV15 and TRBJ1-6): DAMVIQNPRYQVTQFGKPVTLSCSQTLNHNVMYWYQQKSSQAPKLLFHYYDKDFNNEADTPDNFQSRRPNTSFCFLDIRSPGLGDTAMYLCATSNAILDVRNSPLHFGNGTRLTVT.